This entry lists 23 T cell receptor beta chains sequenced from one sample in a study of Graves' ophthalmopathy and Graves' hyperthyroidism (dated by TCRdb to 2016 to 2018). The sequencer listed for this sample is Illumina HiSeq 2000. For repertoire sequencing, the TCR beta CDR3 regions were amplified from RNA transcripts. The first round was an RT-PCR using HTBI primers with the Qiagen OneStep RT-PCR kit, and this first round was followed by a second-round multiplex PCR, then size selection and purification. In TCRdb, the public reads were trimmed at Q25 with fastp and aligned with MiXCR, with productive beta chains retained. Each CDR3 protein gets just one entry, which takes the most common genes and DNA from the rows behind it. The table for this sample lists about 370,000 distinct CDR3 sequences; 17% of them were counted only once. The ten biggest clones cover 2.4% of the sample. The sample comprised peripheral blood. The receptors stem from an adult woman with stable Graves' hyperthyroidism.

This clonotype came up many times. The rearrangement links TRBV5-6 to TRBJ2-7; 14 nucleotides align to TRBD2. Germline V lookup: CDR1 SGHDT, CDR2 YYEEEE. The J segment lost 4 bases and the V segment lost 4 bases, leaving 7 bases of the junction unmatched. This CDR3 contains 16 residues. The CDR3 nucleotides are TGTGCCAGCAGCCATGGGACTAGCGGGAGCCCATACGAGCAGTACTTC. This translates into CASSHGTSGSPYEQYF.

There are many counts of this clonotype. The chain joins TRBV11-1 to TRBJ1-1, with D maybe TRBD1 (5 bases). Per germline, CDR1 SGHAT and CDR2 FQDESV (reference sequence). V lost 4 bases to trimming and J lost 8 bases, with 14 bases between them. The CDR3 runs 13 residues. The CDR3 nucleotides are TGTGCCAGCAGCTCCGAGCAGGGTTTCGAAGCTTTCTTT. This codes for CASSSEQGFEAFF.

This clonotype was detected ten times or more. The chain links TRBV6-1 to TRBJ2-2; no reliable D call. The CDR3 is 13 residues long. Germline CDR1 MNHNS, CDR2 SASEGT. The germline V and J ends were trimmed by 1 base and 5 bases, with 5 bases remaining between them. This CDR3 is CASSEEGTGELFF. CDR3 coding DNA: TGTGCCAGCAGTGAAGAAGGAACCGGGGAGCTGTTTTTT.

The table lists this clonotype with many counts. The V call is TRBV20-1, the J call TRBJ1-1, with a weak D call TRBD1 (6 bases). Germline CDR1 DFQATT, CDR2 SNEGSKA (reference sequence). This CDR3 has 13 amino acids. The ends were cut back, 5 bases at V and 1 base at J, with 11 bases in the middle. The CDR3 DNA reads TGCAGTGCTTCCGGGACAACGAACACTGAAGCTTTCTTT. Protein sequence: CSASGTTNTEAFF.

This clonotype was counted ten times or more. The chain joins TRBV10-3 to TRBJ2-7; possibly TRBD1 for D (6 bases). This CDR3 is 13 amino acids long. Looked up from germline, CDR1 is ENHRY and CDR2 is SYGVKD. Trimming left V 4 bases short and J 3 bases short, with 10 bases between. The CDR3 DNA follows: TGTGCCATCAGTGTCAGGACAGACTACGAGCAGTACTTC. As protein: CAISVRTDYEQYF.

This clonotype was counted at least ten times. The V and J genes are TRBV6-1 and TRBJ2-3; no clear D. V was cut by 4 bases and J by 2 bases, with 19 bases left in between. CDR3 size: 17 residues. CDR1 is MNHNS and CDR2 is SASEGT in the germline V gene. CDR3 coding DNA: TGTGCCAGCAGTGGGGCGAATCGTCTAGACTTCACAGATACGCAGTATTTT. Translated: CASSGANRLDFTDTQYF.

Ten or more counts support this clonotype. This sequence joins TRBV5-1 and TRBJ2-2, with 10 bases identical to TRBD1. The CDR3 is 16 residues long. Per germline, CDR1 SGHRS and CDR2 YFSETQ. V dropped 8 bases and J dropped 2; count of bases not matched to a gene: 9. CDR3 DNA sequence: TGCGCCAGAGCTCTAGACAGGGGGCGAAACACCGGGGAGCTGTTTTTT. Translated: CARALDRGRNTGELFF.

On this clonotype itself: A read error may produce the germline difference seen at one junction end. This chain links TRBV14 with TRBJ2-5; D gene ambiguous. The length of the CDR3 is 14 residues. Looked up from germline, CDR1 is SGHDN and CDR2 is FVKESK. The CDR3 here is CASSLGSFQETQDF. In DNA form, the CDR3 reads TGTGCCAGCAGCCTGGGCAGCTTCCAAGAGACCCAGGACTTC.

This clonotype was counted many times. The genes are TRBV4-3 and TRBJ2-5; D gene uncertain. V gave up 0 bases and J gave up 5 bases, with 7 bases separating them. Germline V gives CDR1 LGHNA, CDR2 YSLEER. This CDR3 region has 13 residues. CDR3 sequence reads: CASSQDPRETQYF. In nucleotides, the CDR3 is TGCGCCAGCAGCCAAGACCCGCGGGAGACCCAGTACTTC.

This clonotype was found many times. The rearrangement uses TRBV5-6 and TRBJ2-7, with D perhaps TRBD1 (6 bases). The CDR3 contains 14 residues. The germline gives CDR1 SGHDT, CDR2 YYEEEE. Trimming stripped 0 bases from V and 0 bases from J, with 7 bases between. This chain's CDR3 is CASSLGTDSYEQYF. The CDR3 DNA reads as TGTGCCAGCAGCTTGGGGACAGACTCCTACGAGCAGTACTTC.

This clonotype was counted at least ten times. A much larger clone differs from this one at a single base, so this may be a read error. V and J are TRBV12-3 or TRBV12-4 and TRBJ1-5; no reliable D call. The CDR3 contains 13 residues. This chain's CDR3 is CASGFQANQPQHF. In DNA form, the CDR3 reads TGTGCCAGCGGTTTCCAGGCCAATCAGCCCCAGCATTTT.

This clonotype was seen a handful of times. The V and J genes are TRBV12-3 or TRBV12-4 and TRBJ2-2; weak D call: TRBD1 (6 bases). Trimming cost V 1 base and J 8 bases, with 11 bases left between them. The CDR3 extends over 14 amino acids. This CDR3 is CASSLVGGQGELFF. The CDR3 DNA sequence: TGTGCCAGCAGTTTAGTTGGGGGCCAGGGGGAGCTGTTTTTT.

The rearrangement uses TRBV28 and TRBJ1-2, with a tentative D call TRBD1 (6 bases). Trimming removed 4 bases from V and 8 bases from J, with 20 bases in between. CDR1 and CDR2 from the germline V gene are MDHEN and SYDVKM. The CDR3 totals 15 residues. Here the CDR3 reads CASSSLRGTTDGYTF. Here the CDR3 DNA reads TGTGCCAGCAGTTCCCTCCGAGGGACAACGGACGGCTACACCTTC.

At least ten counts were recorded for this clonotype. This chain connects TRBV6-4 to TRBJ2-5, with 15 bases matching TRBD2. The CDR3 length is 20 residues. The J segment lost 5 bases and the V segment lost 5 bases, leaving 18 bases of the junction unmatched. The germline CDR1 and CDR2 sequences are MRHNA and SNTAGT. The CDR3 bases are TGTGCCAGCAGTCGCCCGGGACTAGCGGGAGGCCACGTCAGTTTTGAGACCCAGTACTTC. Amino acid sequence: CASSRPGLAGGHVSFETQYF.

This clonotype was seen many times. The J gene is TRBJ2-7, the V gene TRBV7-2; D gene ambiguous. The CDR3 runs 13 residues. Germline CDR1 and CDR2: SGHTA and FQGNSA. Trimming cost V 2 bases and J 4 bases, with 9 bases left between them. CDR3 nucleotide sequence: TGTGCCAGCAGCTTACAGAGGCAGTACGAGCAGTACTTC. This translates into CASSLQRQYEQYF.

The J gene is TRBJ1-2, the V gene TRBV29-1; D gene uncertain. The CDR3 spans 14 residues. Germline V gene lookup returns CDR1 SQVTM and CDR2 ANQGSEA. The V gene lost 1 base and the J gene lost 5 bases, with 14 bases spanning the gap. CDR3 DNA: TGCAGCGTTGAAGCGAACAGTAGCCTTTATGGCTACACCTTC. Its translation: CSVEANSSLYGYTF.

The sample holds many counts of this clonotype. The V call is TRBV7-2, the J call TRBJ2-7, with 7 nucleotides matching TRBD2. V was pared by 4 bases and J by 0 bases, with 9 bases of the junction left unmatched. Germline CDR1 and CDR2: SGHTA and FQGNSA. CDR3 length: 16 residues. CDR3 protein: CASSSIFGGSSYEQYF. In DNA form, the CDR3 reads TGTGCCAGCAGCTCAATCTTTGGCGGGAGCTCCTACGAGCAGTACTTC.

On this clonotype itself: A much bigger clone sits one base away, suggesting this may be a read error. V usage is TRBV20-1 and J usage is TRBJ2-7; 9 bases line up with TRBD2. The CDR3 has 19 residues. J lost 5 bases, V lost 3 bases, and 23 bases had no gene match. Looked up from germline, CDR1 is DFQATT and CDR2 is SNEGSKA (reference sequence). The CDR3 protein is CSASPDEWREGLRSDEQYF. The CDR3 DNA is TGCAGTGCTAGCCCCGACGAGTGGCGGGAGGGCCTTAGGTCCGACGAGCAGTACTTC.

This clonotype was counted at least ten times. This rearrangement joins TRBV7-2 to TRBJ1-5; a weak D match, TRBD1 (6 bases). Germline values: CDR1 SGHTA, CDR2 FQGNSA. CDR3 length: 14 residues. V was pared by 1 base and J by 7 bases, with 11 bases between. The CDR3 DNA follows: TGTGCCAGCAGCTTAGACAGGACAGAACAGCCCCAGCATTTT. This encodes CASSLDRTEQPQHF.

This clonotype showed up many times. This chain connects TRBV28 to TRBJ2-5; the D gene could be TRBD1 or TRBD2 (6 bases each). This CDR3 has 16 residues. Trimming took 2 bases from V and 4 from J, leaving 17 bases between them. Germline values: CDR1 MDHEN, CDR2 SYDVKM. In nucleotides, the CDR3 is TGTGCCAGCAGTTTACGCCGGGGGCGGCTGCGAGAGACCCAGTACTTC. The encoded protein is CASSLRRGRLRETQYF.

This clonotype was observed at least ten times. The V and J genes are TRBV28 and TRBJ2-7; D call uncertain. This CDR3 contains 12 residues. Trimming removed 5 bases from V and 3 bases from J, with 8 bases in between. Germline-derived CDR1 and CDR2 are MDHEN and SYDVKM. CDR3 loop: CASSLQHYEQYF. The CDR3 DNA sequence: TGTGCCAGCAGTCTCCAACACTACGAGCAGTACTTC.

V usage is TRBV10-1 and J usage is TRBJ2-7, with 7 positions matching TRBD2. Looked up from germline, CDR1 is WNHNN and CDR2 is SYGVQD (reference sequence). With V trimmed by 1 base and J by 0 bases, 15 bases remained unmatched. The CDR3 covers 19 residues. Here the CDR3 reads CASSECHGWRERYSYEQYF. The CDR3 DNA sequence: TGCGCCAGCAGTGAGTGCCACGGTTGGCGGGAGCGATACTCCTACGAGCAGTACTTC.

This rearrangement joins TRBV20-1 to TRBJ2-5; D is unresolved. V gave up 5 bases and J gave up 2 bases, with 9 bases separating them. Germline V CDR1 and CDR2: DFQATT, SNEGSKA (reference sequence). The CDR3 loop spans 12 amino acids. In DNA form, the CDR3 reads TGCAGTGCTCTCAGAGGTCAAGAGACCCAGTACTTC. Translated: CSALRGQETQYF.